The sequence of this T cell receptor (beta chain) was determined in a study of T cell repertoires in cytomegalovirus infection. Whole-study results and caveats: CMV-specific HLA-C-restricted TCR beta clonotypes dominated the ex vivo response.

With respect to this clonotype: Its specificity is not known.

TCRdb re-derived calls from the reads in MiXCR, one entry per CDR3 protein. The sample consists of 680,000 or so distinct CDR3 sequences, roughly a third of them appearing once. Germline loops: CDR1 MNHEY, CDR2 SMNVEV (reference sequence). Germline trimming cut 6 bases from V and 6 bases from J; bases unmatched to any gene: 2. This CDR3 is 13 amino acids long. The chain links TRBV27 to TRBJ1-3, with 10 positions matching TRBD1. The sequence came from a human donor in good health (CMV status not recorded). Some clones in this sample may be carry-over from other donors' samples. The starting material was cultured PBMCs, obtained from culture after CMV antigen stimulation. The CDR3 bases are TGTGCCAGCAGAGGGACAGGGGAAAACACCATATATTTT. Its protein product is CASRGTGENTIYF.